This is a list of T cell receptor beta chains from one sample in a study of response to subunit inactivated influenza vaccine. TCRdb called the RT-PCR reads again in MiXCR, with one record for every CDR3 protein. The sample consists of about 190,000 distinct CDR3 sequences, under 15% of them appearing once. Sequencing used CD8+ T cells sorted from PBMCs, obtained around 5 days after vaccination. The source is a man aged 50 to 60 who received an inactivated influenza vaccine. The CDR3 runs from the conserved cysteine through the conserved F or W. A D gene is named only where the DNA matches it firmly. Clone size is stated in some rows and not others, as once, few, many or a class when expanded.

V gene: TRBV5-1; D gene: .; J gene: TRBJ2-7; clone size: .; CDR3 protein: CASSRTQGYEQYF; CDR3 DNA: TGCGCCAGCAGCAGGACACAGGGTTACGAGCAGTACTTC
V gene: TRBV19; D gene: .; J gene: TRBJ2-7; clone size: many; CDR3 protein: CASSIAAGTSYEQYF; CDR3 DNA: TGTGCCAGTAGCATCGCGGCAGGGACCTCCTACGAGCAGTACTTC
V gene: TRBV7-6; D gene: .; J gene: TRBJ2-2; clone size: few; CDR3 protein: CASSFQGDTGELFF; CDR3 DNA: TGTGCCAGCAGCTTCCAGGGCGACACCGGGGAGCTGTTTTTT
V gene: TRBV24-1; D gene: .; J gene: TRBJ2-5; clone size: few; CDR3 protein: CATSDRNREFQETQYF; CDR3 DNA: TGTGCCACCAGCGATAGAAATAGGGAATTCCAAGAGACCCAGTACTTC
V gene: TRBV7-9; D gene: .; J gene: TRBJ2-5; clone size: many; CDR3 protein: CASAGSQETQYF; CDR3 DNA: TGTGCCTCAGCTGGCAGTCAAGAGACCCAGTACTTC
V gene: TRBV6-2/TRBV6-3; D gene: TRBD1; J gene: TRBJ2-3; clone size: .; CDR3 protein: CASSSPGQLTDTQYF; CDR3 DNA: TGTGCCAGCAGTAGTCCGGGACAGCTCACAGATACGCAGTATTTT
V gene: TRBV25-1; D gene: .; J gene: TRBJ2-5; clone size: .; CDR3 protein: CASSEWGVQETQYF; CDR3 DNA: TGTGCCAGCAGTGAATGGGGGGTACAAGAGACCCAGTACTTC
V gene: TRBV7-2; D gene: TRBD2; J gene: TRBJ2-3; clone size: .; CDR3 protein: CASSLAGVGGATDTQYF; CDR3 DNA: TGTGCCAGCAGCTTAGCTGGGGTCGGGGGGGCGACAGATACGCAGTATTTT
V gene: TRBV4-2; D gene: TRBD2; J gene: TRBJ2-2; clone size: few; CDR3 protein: CASSQYQKGFSGTRIPGELFF; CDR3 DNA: TGTGCCAGCAGCCAATACCAAAAGGGTTTTTCCGGGACTAGGATCCCCGGGGAGCTGTTTTTT
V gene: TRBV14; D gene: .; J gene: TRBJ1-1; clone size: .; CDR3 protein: CASSMRRTVGEAFF; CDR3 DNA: TGTGCCAGCAGCATGAGGCGGACGGTAGGTGAAGCTTTCTTT
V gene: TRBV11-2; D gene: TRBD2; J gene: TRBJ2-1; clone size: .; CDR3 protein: CASIKIPGWGLAGSNEQFF; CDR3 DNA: TGTGCCAGCATCAAGATCCCAGGGTGGGGACTAGCGGGCAGCAATGAGCAGTTCTTC
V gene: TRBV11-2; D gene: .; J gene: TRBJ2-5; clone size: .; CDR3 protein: CASSLVFKTQYF; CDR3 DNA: TGTGCTAGCAGCTTGGTCTTCAAGACCCAGTACTTC
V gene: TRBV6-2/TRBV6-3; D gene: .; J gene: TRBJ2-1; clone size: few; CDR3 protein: CASSYPYPEQFF; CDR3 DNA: TGTGCCAGCAGTTACCCCTATCCTGAGCAGTTCTTC
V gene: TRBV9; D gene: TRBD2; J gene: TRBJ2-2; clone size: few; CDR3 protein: CASSVTLSGINTGELFF; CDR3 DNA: TGTGCCAGCAGCGTAACCCTAAGCGGGATTAACACCGGGGAGCTGTTTTTT
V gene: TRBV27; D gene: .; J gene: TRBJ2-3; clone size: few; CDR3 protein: CASSFNTDTQYF; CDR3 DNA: TGTGCCAGCAGTTTCAACACAGATACGCAGTATTTT
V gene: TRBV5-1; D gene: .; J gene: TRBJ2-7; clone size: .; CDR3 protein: CASSLESHLSYEQYF; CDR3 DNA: TGCGCCAGCAGCTTGGAGTCGCACCTCTCCTACGAGCAGTACTTC
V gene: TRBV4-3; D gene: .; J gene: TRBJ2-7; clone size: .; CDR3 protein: CASSQDASAAYEQYF; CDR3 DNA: TGCGCCAGCAGCCAAGACGCTAGCGCTGCCTACGAGCAGTACTTC
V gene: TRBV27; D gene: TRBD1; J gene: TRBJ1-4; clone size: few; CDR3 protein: CASSMGTGINEKLFF; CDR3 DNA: TGTGCCAGCAGTATGGGGACAGGGATTAATGAAAAACTGTTTTTT
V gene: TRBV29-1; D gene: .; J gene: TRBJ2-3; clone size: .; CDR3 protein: CSVVGGRFTDTQYF; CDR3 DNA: TGCAGCGTTGTAGGGGGACGTTTCACAGATACGCAGTATTTT
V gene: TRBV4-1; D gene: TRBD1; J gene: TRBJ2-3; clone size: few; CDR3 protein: CASSQEGGTGPDTQYF; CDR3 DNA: TGCGCCAGCAGCCAAGAGGGGGGGACAGGGCCAGATACGCAGTATTTT
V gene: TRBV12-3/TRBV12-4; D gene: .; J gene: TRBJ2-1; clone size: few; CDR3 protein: CATLAPASYNEQFF; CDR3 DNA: TGTGCCACCCTCGCCCCGGCAAGTTACAATGAGCAGTTCTTC
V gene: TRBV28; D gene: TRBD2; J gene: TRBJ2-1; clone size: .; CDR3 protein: CASSEPSGSYNEQFF; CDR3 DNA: TGTGCCAGCAGCGAACCTAGCGGTTCCTACAATGAGCAGTTCTTC
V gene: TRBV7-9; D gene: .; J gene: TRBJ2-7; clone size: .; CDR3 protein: CASSPQLRSYEQYF; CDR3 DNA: TGTGCCAGCAGCCCGCAACTGCGATCCTACGAGCAGTACTTC
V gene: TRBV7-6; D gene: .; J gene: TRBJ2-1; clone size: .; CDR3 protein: CASSPVEVGKNEQFF; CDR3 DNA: TGTGCCAGCAGCCCCGTAGAAGTCGGTAAAAATGAGCAGTTCTTC
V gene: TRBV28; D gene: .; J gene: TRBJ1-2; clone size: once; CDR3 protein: CASSVAEGLMPRGYTF; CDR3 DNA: TGTGCCAGCAGTGTCGCGGAGGGATTAATGCCGCGGGGCTACACCTTC
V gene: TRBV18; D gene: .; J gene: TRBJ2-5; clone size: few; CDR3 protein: CASSTGNQETQYF; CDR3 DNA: TGTGCCAGCTCAACCGGGAACCAAGAGACCCAGTACTTC
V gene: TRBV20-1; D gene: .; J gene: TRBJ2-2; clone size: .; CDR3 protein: CSAVDGNTGELFF; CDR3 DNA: TGCAGTGCTGTCGACGGGAACACCGGGGAGCTGTTTTTT
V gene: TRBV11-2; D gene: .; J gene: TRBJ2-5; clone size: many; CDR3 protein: CASSLVIGSGEEMAQYF; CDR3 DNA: TGTGCCAGCAGCTTAGTTATCGGCTCAGGTGAAGAGATGGCCCAGTACTTC
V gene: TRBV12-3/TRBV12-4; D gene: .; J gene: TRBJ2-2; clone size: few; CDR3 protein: CASSLLGTGELFF; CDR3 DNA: TGTGCCAGCAGTTTGTTGGGGACCGGGGAGCTGTTTTTT
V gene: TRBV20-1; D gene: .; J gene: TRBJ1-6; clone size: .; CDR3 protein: CSARDPAPSYNSPLHF; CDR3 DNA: TGCAGTGCTAGAGATCCGGCACCGTCCTATAATTCACCCCTCCACTTT
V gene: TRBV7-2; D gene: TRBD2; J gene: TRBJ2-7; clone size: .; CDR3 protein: CASSYSGGHYSLTYEQYF; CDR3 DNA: TGTGCCAGCAGCTATAGCGGGGGACACTATTCCCTTACCTACGAGCAGTACTTC
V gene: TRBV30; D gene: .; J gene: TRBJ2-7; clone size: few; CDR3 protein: CAWSVSGDLEQYF; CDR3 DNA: TGTGCCTGGAGTGTTTCGGGGGACCTAGAGCAGTACTTC
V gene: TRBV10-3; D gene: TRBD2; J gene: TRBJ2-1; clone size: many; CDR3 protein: CAISAGLAPAEQFF; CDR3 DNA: TGTGCCATCAGTGCCGGACTAGCGCCGGCTGAGCAGTTCTTC
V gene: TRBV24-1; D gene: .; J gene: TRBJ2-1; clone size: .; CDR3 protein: CATSDFRQGRYNEQFF; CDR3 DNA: TGTGCCACCAGTGATTTCCGGCAGGGGCGATACAATGAGCAGTTCTTC
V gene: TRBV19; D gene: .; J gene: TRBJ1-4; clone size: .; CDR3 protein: CASRPGRLNEKLFF; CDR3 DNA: TGTGCCAGTAGACCGGGACGGCTTAATGAAAAACTGTTTTTT
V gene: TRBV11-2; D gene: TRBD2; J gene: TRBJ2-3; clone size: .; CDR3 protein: CASLQSSGLSTDTQYF; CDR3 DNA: TGTGCCAGCCTCCAATCTAGCGGGCTCAGCACAGATACGCAGTATTTT
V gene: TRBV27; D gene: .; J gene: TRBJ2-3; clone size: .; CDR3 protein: CASSLHGEDTQYF; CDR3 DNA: TGTGCCAGCAGCTTGCACGGGGAGGATACGCAGTATTTT
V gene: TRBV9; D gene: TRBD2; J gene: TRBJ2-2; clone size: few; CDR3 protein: CASSAGGVTGELFF; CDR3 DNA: TGTGCCAGCAGCGCGGGAGGGGTTACCGGGGAGCTGTTTTTT
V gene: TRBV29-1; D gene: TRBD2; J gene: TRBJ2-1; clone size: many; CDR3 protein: CSRPGGQGEQFF; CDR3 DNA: TGCAGCCGTCCGGGGGGGCAGGGGGAGCAGTTCTTC
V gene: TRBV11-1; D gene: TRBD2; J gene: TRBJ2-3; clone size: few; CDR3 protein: CASSLASGRAADTQYF; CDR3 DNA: TGTGCCAGCAGCTTAGCAAGCGGGAGGGCCGCAGATACGCAGTATTTT
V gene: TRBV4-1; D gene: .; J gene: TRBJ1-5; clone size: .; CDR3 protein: CASSPYHNSNQPQHF; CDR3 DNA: TGCGCCAGCAGTCCGTACCATAATAGCAATCAGCCCCAGCATTTT
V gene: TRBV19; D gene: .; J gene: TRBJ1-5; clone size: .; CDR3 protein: CASRVWGDADQPQHF; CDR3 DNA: TGTGCCAGTCGGGTCTGGGGAGATGCTGACCAGCCCCAGCATTTT
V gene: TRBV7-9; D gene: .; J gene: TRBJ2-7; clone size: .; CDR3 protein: CASSFPLAGDREYEQYF; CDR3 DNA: TGTGCCAGCAGCTTTCCACTAGCAGGAGACAGGGAATACGAGCAGTACTTC
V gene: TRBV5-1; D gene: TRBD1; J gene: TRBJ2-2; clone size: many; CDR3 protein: CASRSPGQGTVGELFF; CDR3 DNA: TGCGCCAGCAGATCCCCGGGACAGGGGACCGTAGGGGAGCTGTTTTTT
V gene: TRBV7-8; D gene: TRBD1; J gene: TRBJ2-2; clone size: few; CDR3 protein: CASSLKAGGWAGELFF; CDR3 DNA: TGTGCCAGCAGCTTAAAAGCAGGGGGCTGGGCCGGGGAGCTGTTTTTT
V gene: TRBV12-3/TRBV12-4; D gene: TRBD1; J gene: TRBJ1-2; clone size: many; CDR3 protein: CASSHGTGDGYTF; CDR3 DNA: TGTGCCAGCAGCCACGGGACAGGGGATGGCTACACCTTC
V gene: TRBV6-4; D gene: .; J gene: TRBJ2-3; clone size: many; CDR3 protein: CASSDSGGSGTDTQYF; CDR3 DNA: TGTGCCAGCAGTGACTCGGGGGGTAGTGGCACAGATACGCAGTATTTT
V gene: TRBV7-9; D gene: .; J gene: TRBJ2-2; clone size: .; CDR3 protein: CASWVNTGELFF; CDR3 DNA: TGTGCCAGCTGGGTGAACACCGGGGAGCTGTTTTTT
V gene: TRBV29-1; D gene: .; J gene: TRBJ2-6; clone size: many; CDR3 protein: CSVVGASGANVLTF; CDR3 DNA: TGCAGCGTTGTAGGCGCCTCTGGGGCCAACGTCCTGACTTTC
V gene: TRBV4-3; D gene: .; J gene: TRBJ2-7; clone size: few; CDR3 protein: CASSQDRQSSYEQYF; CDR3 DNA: TGCGCCAGCAGCCAAGATCGACAGAGCTCCTACGAGCAGTACTTC
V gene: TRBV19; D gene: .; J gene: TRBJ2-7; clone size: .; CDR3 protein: CASSIRAIPYEQYF; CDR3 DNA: TGTGCCAGTAGTATTCGAGCTATACCCTACGAGCAGTACTTC
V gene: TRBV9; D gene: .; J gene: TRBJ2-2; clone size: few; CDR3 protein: CASSDPTIGPPNTGELFF; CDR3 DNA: TGTGCCAGCAGCGATCCCACTATCGGACCTCCGAACACCGGGGAGCTGTTTTTT
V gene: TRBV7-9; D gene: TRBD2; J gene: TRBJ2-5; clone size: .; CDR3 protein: CASSSGLASLGETQYF; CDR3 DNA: TGTGCCAGCAGCTCTGGACTAGCCAGCCTCGGGGAGACCCAGTACTTC
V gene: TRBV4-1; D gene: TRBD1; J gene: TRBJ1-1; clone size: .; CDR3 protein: CASSHTGGDEAFF; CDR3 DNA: TGCGCCAGCAGCCACACAGGGGGCGACGAAGCTTTCTTT
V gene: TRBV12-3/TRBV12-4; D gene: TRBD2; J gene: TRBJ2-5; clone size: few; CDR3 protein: CASSSRTSGGAETQYF; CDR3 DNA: TGTGCCAGCAGTTCTAGGACTAGCGGGGGGGCAGAGACCCAGTACTTC
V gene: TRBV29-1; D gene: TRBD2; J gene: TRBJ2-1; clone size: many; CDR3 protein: CSVEGVREGRLSYNEQFF; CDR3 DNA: TGCAGCGTTGAAGGGGTGCGGGAGGGCCGGCTCTCCTACAATGAGCAGTTCTTC
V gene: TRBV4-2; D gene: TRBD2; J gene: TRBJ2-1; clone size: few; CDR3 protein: CASTSTGGLYNEQFF; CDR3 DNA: TGTGCCAGCACCTCGACGGGGGGGCTGTACAATGAGCAGTTCTTC